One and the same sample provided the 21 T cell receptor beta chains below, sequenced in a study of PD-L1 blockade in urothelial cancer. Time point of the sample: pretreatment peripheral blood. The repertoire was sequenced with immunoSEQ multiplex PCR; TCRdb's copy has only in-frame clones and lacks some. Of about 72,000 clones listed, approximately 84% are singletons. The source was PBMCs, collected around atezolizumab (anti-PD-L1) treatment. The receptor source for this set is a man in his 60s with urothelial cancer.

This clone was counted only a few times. In DNA, the CDR3 is TGTGCCAGCAGCCAATCAACTAGTCATACGGACACTGAAGCTTTCTTT. Translating it yields CASSQSTSHTDTEAFF. V is TRBV14 and J is TRBJ1-1, with D unclear. This CDR3 is built from 16 residues. Germline V gene data show CDR1 as SGHDN and CDR2 as FVKESK. V was shortened by 2 bases and J by 3 bases, with 16 bases between the two germline ends.

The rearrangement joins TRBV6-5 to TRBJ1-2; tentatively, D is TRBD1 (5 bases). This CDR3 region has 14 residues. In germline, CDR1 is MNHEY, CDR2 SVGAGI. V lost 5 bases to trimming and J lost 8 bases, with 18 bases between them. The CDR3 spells CASSATGVIRGYTF. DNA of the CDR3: TGTGCCAGCAGTGCCACGGGGGTAATACGGGGCTACACCTTC.

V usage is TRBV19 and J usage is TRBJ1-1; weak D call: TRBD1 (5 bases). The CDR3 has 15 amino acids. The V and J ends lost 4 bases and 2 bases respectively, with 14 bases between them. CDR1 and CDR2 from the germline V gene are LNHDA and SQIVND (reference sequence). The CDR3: CASSSRVGSNTEAFF. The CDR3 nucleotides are TGTGCCAGTAGTAGCAGGGTTGGAAGCAACACTGAAGCTTTCTTT.

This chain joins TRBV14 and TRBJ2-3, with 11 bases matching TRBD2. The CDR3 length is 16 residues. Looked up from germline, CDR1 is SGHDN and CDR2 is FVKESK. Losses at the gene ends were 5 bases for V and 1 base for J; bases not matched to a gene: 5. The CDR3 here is CASSRGLAGRTDTQYF. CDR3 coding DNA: TGTGCCAGCAGCAGAGGACTAGCGGGTCGCACAGATACGCAGTATTTT.

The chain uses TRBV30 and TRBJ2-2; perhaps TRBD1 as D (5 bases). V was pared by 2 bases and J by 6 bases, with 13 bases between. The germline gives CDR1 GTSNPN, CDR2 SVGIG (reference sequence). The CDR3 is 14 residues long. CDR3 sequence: CAWSYPQGPGELFF. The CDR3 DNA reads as TGTGCCTGGAGTTATCCCCAGGGCCCCGGGGAGCTGTTTTTT.

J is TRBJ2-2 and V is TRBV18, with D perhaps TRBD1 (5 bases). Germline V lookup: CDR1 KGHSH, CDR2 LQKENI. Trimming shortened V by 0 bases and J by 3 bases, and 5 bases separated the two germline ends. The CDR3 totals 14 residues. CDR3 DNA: TGTGCCAGCTCACCACCGACAGACACCGGGGAGCTGTTTTTT. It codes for CASSPPTDTGELFF.

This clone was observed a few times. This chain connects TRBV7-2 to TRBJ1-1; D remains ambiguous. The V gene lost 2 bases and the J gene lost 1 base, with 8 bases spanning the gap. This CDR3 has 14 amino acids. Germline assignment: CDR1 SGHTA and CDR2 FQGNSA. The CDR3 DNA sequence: TGTGCCAGCAGCTTAATGGGGAGGAACACTGAAGCTTTCTTT. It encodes CASSLMGRNTEAFF.

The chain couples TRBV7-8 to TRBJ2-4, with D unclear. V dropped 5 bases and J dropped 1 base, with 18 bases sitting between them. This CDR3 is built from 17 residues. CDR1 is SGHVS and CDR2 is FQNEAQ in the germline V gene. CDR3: CASSIGTSQLAKNIQYF. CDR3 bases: TGTGCCAGCAGCATAGGTACGAGTCAACTGGCCAAAAACATTCAGTACTTC. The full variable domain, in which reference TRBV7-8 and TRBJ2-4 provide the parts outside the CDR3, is GAGVSQSPRYKVAKRGQDVALRCDPISGHVSLFWYQQALGQGPEFLTYFQNEAQLDKSGLPSDRFFAERPEGSVSTLKIQRTQQEDSAVYLCASSIGTSQLAKNIQYFGAGTRLSVL.

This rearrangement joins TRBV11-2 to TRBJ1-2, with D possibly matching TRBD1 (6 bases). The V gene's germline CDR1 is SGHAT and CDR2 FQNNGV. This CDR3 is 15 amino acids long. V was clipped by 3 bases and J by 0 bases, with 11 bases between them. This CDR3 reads CASSFGGAPNYGYTF. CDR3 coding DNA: TGTGCCAGCAGCTTTGGGGGGGCCCCTAACTATGGCTACACCTTC.

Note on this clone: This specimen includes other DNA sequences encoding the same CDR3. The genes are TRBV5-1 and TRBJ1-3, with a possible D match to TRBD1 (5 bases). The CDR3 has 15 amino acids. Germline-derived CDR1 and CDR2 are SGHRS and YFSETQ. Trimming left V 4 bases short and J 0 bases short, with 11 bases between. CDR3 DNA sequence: TGCGCCAGCAGCCCCGACAGACGCTCTGGAAACACCATATATTTT. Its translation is CASSPDRRSGNTIYF.

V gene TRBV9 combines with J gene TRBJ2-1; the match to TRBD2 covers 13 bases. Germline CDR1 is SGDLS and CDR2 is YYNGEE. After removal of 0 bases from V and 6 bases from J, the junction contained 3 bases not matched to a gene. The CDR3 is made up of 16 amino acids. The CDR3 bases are TGTGCCAGCAGCGTAGGACTAGCGGGGGGCATCAATGAGCAGTTCTTC. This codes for CASSVGLAGGINEQFF.

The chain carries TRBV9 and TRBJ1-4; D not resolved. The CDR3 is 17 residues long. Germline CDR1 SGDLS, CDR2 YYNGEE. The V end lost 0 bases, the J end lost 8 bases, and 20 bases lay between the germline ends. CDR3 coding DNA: TGTGCCAGCAGCGTAGCAGAGGGTTTTGTTGGCGACGAAAAACTGTTTTTT. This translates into CASSVAEGFVGDEKLFF.

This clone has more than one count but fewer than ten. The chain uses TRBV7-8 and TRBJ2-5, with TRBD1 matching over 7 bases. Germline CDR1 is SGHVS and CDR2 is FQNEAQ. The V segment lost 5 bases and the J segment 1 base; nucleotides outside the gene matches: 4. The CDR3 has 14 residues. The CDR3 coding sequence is TGTGCCAGCAGCCGGGACAGCGCCCAAGAGACCCAGTACTTC. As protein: CASSRDSAQETQYF.

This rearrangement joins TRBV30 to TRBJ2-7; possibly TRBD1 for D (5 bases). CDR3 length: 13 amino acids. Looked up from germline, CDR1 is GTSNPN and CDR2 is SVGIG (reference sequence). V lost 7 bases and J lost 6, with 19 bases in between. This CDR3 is CASQRLGLGEQYF. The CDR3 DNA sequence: TGTGCCTCCCAACGCCTGGGGCTCGGCGAGCAGTACTTC. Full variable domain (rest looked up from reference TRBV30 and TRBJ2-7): SQTIHQWPATLVQPVGSPLSLECTVEGTSNPNLYWYRQAAGRGLQLLFYSVGIGQISSEVPQNLSASRPQDRQFILSSKKLLLSDSGFYLCASQRLGLGEQYFGPGTRLTVT.

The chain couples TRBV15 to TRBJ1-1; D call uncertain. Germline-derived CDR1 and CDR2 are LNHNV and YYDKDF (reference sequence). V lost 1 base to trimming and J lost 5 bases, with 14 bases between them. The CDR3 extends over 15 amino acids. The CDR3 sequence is CATSRVLEGGTEAFF. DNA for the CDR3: TGTGCCACCAGCAGAGTCCTGGAGGGAGGTACTGAAGCTTTCTTT.

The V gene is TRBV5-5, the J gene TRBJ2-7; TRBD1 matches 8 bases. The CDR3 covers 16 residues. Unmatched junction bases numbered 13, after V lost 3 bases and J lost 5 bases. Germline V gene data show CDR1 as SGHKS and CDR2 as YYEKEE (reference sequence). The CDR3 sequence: CASSSAIGTGRNEQYF. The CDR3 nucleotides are TGTGCCAGCAGCTCCGCTATCGGGACAGGCCGGAACGAGCAGTACTTC.

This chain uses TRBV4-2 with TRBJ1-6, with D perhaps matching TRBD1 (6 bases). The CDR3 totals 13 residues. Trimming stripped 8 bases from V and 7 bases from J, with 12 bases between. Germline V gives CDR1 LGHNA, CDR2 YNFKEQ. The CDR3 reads CASGGLRNSPLHF. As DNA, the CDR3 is TGTGCCAGCGGGGGCTTGAGGAATTCACCCCTCCACTTT.

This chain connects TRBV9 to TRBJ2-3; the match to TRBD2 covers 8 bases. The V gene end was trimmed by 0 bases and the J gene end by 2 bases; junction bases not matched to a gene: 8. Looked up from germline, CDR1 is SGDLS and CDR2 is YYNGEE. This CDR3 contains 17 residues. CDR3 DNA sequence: TGTGCCAGCAGCGTAGTAGGAGCGGGGGATTCCACAGATACGCAGTATTTT. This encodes CASSVVGAGDSTDTQYF. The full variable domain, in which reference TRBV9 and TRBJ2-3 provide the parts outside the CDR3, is DSGVTQTPKHLITATGQRVTLRCSPRSGDLSVYWYQQSLDQGLQFLIQYYNGEERAKGNILERFSAQQFPDLHSELNLSSLELGDSALYFCASSVVGAGDSTDTQYFGPGTRLTVL.

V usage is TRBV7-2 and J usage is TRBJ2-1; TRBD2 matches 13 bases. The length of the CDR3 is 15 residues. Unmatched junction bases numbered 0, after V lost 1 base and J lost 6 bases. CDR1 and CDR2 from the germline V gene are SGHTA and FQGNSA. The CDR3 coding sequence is TGTGCCAGCAGCTTAGGACTAGCGGGGGGCAATGAGCAGTTCTTC. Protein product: CASSLGLAGGNEQFF.

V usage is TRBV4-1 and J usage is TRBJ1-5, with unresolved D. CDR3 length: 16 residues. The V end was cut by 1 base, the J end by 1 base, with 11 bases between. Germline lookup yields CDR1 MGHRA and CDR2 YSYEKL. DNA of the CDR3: TGCGCCAGCAGCCAAGGGTGGGCGGGGAGCAATCAGCCCCAGCATTTT. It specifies CASSQGWAGSNQPQHF.

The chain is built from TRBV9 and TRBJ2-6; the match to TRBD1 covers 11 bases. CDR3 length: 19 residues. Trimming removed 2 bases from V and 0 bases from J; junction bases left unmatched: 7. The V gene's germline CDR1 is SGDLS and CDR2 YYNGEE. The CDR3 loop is CASSVNRDRGFSGANVLTF. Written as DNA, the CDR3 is TGTGCCAGCAGCGTTAACCGGGACAGGGGGTTCTCTGGGGCCAACGTCCTGACTTTC.